The 8 T cell receptor beta chains listed next were all sequenced from one sample in a study of blood T cell repertoires in COVID-19. Only in-frame clones appear in the TCRdb table, and some are missing; sequencing was by immunoSEQ multiplex PCR. The sample gives over 90,000 clones, about 80% of which show up once; roughly 4.1% is in the top ten. The sequencing sample was made of peripheral blood. The receptors stem from a human donor in a cohort sampled during active COVID-19.

The gene calls are TRBV5-5 and TRBJ2-7, with D unresolved. V was clipped by 0 bases and J by 0 bases, with 13 bases between them. CDR3 size: 16 residues. Germline V lookup: CDR1 SGHKS, CDR2 YYEKEE (reference sequence). The CDR3 is CASSLAKQESSYEQYF. CDR3 DNA sequence: TGTGCCAGCAGCTTGGCCAAGCAGGAAAGCTCCTACGAGCAGTACTTC. Filled out from reference TRBV5-5 and TRBJ2-7, the complete variable domain reads DAGVTQSPTHLIKTRGQQVTLRCSPISGHKSVSWYQQVLGQGPQFIFQYYEKEERGRGNFPDRFSARQFPNYSSELNVNALLLGDSALYLCASSLAKQESSYEQYFGPGTRLTVT.

The chain joins TRBV28 to TRBJ1-5, with TRBD1 as a possible D gene (6 bases). Trimming stripped 7 bases from V and 16 bases from J, with 29 bases between. The CDR3 has 15 residues. Germline-derived CDR1 and CDR2 are MDHEN and SYDVKM. The CDR3 DNA sequence: TGTGCCAGCACCCCAGGGGTCAGTCGGGGTCGTTTTAAACATTTT. Residues: CASTPGVSRGRFKHF.

The chain couples TRBV5-1 to TRBJ2-3, with D perhaps matching TRBD2 (5 bases). The CDR3 has 14 residues. Trimming left V 4 bases short and J 4 bases short, with 13 bases between. Germline loops: CDR1 SGHRS, CDR2 YFSETQ. The CDR3 nucleotides are TGCGCCAGCAGCCCTAGGCTCGGGGCAGATACGCAGTATTTT. This encodes CASSPRLGADTQYF. Variable domain in full (rest from reference TRBV5-1 and TRBJ2-3): KAGVTQTPRYLIKTRGQQVTLSCSPISGHRSVSWYQQTPGQGLQFLFEYFSETQRNKGNFPGRFSGRQFSNSRSEMNVSTLELGDSALYLCASSPRLGADTQYFGPGTRLTVL.

The chain recombines TRBV5-4 with TRBJ2-5, with D tentatively TRBD1 (6 bases). Per germline, CDR1 SGHNT and CDR2 YYREEE (reference sequence). The V and J ends lost 5 bases and 0 bases respectively, with 17 bases between them. The CDR3 spans 16 residues. The CDR3 loop is CASRVDPTGYQETQYF. The CDR3 coding sequence is TGTGCCAGCAGAGTAGACCCCACAGGGTACCAAGAGACCCAGTACTTC.

The table lists this clone with a few counts. The CDR3 sequence is CASSNGQYEAFF. The DNA for the CDR3 is TGTGCCAGCAGCAACGGACAGTATGAAGCTTTCTTT. The chain links TRBV12-3 or TRBV12-4 to TRBJ1-1, with a tentative D call TRBD1 (6 bases). This CDR3 spans 12 amino acids. The V and J ends lost 6 bases and 7 bases respectively, with 12 bases between them.

The rearrangement joins TRBV6-5 to TRBJ2-7; 12 bases match TRBD2. V was clipped by 0 bases and J by 8 bases; unmatched bases: 8. This CDR3 spans 16 amino acids. The germline V gene has CDR1 MNHEY and CDR2 SVGAGI. The CDR3 DNA reads TGTGCCAGCAGTTACTCCCTGACTAGCGGGGGCGCTCAGCAGTACTTC. It is translated as CASSYSLTSGGAQQYF.

The chain combines TRBV24-1 with TRBJ2-1; 7 positions agree with TRBD1. This CDR3 comprises 15 residues. V lost 3 bases, J lost 6 bases, and 7 bases stayed unmatched. From germline, CDR1 is KGHDR and CDR2 SFDVKD. CDR3: CATSDRETGLNEQFF. The CDR3 region has the DNA TGTGCCACCAGTGATCGAGAGACAGGGCTCAATGAGCAGTTCTTC.

This sequence joins TRBV10-3 and TRBJ1-5; no reliable D call. Trimming left V 7 bases short and J 1 base short, with 8 bases between. Per germline, CDR1 ENHRY and CDR2 SYGVKD. This CDR3 is built from 13 residues. The chain's CDR3 is CAIMAGSNQPQHF. Here the CDR3 DNA reads TGTGCCATCATGGCGGGGAGCAATCAGCCCCAGCATTTT.